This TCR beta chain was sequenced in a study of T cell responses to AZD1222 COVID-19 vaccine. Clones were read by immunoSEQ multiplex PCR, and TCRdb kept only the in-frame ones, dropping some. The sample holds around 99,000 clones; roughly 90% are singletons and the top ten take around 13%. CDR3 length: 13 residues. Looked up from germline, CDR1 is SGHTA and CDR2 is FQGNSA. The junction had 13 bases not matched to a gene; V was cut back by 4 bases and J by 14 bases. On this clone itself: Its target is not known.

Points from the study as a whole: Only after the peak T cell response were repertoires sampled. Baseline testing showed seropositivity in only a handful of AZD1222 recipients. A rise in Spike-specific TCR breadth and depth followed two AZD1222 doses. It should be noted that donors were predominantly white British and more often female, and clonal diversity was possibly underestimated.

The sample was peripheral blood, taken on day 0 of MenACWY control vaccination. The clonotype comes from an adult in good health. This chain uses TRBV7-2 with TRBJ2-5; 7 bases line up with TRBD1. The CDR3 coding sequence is TGTGCCAGCAGCTCCCGGGGACAGTCCGTAACTTACTTC. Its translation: CASSSRGQSVTYF.